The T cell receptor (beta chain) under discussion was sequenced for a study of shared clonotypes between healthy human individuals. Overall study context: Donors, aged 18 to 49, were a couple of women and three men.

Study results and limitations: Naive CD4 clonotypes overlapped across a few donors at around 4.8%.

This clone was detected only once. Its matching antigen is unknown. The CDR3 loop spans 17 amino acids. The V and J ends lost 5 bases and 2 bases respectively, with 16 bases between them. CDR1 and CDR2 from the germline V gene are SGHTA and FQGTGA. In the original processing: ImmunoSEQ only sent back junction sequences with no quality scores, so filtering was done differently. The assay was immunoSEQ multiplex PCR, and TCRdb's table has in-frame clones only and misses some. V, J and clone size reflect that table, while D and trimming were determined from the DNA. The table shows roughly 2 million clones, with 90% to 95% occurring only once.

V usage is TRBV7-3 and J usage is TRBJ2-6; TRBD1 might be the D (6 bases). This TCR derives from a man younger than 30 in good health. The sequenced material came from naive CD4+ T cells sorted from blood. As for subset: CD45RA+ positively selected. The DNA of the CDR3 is TGTGCCAGCAGCCCGGCAGGGGTGGTCGCTGGGGCCAACGTCCTGACTTTC. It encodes CASSPAGVVAGANVLTF.